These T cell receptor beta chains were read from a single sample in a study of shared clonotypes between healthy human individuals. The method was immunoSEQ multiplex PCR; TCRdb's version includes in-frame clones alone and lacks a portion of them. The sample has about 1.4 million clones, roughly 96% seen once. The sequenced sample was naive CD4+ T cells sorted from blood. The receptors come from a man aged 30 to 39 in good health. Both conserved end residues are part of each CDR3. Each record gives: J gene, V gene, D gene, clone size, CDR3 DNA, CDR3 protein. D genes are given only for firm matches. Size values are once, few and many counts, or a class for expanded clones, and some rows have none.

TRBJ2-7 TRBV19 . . TGTGCCAGTAAGGGAAATAGGAATGCCTACGAGCAGTACTTC CASKGNRNAYEQYF
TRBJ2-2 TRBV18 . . TGTGCCAGCTCCCAAAAAATGGCCACGAACACCGGGGAGCTGTTTTTT CASSQKMATNTGELFF
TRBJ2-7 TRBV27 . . TGTGCCAGCACCTCGGGACTGCTAATCTCCTACGAGCAGTACTTC CASTSGLLISYEQYF
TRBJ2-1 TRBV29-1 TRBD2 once TGCAGCGTTGAATATGGGACTAGCAGTTCCTACAATGAGCAGTTCTTC CSVEYGTSSSYNEQFF
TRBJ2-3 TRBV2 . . TGTGCCAGCAGTGAACCTCTCCCGCGACAGGCAGATACGCAGTATTTT CASSEPLPRQADTQYF
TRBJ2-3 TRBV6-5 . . TGTGCCAGCAGTTACACCGGAGGAAGCACAGATACGCAGTATTTT CASSYTGGSTDTQYF
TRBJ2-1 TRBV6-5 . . TGTGCCAGCAGTTACTCGCAGGGGTTCTACAATGAGCAGTTCTTC CASSYSQGFYNEQFF
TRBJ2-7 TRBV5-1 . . TGCGCCAGCAGCCCGGGGAATGGGGAGGACGAGCAGTACTTC CASSPGNGEDEQYF
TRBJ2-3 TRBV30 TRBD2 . TGTGCCTGGAACTTGGCGGGAGGGCCAGATACGCAGTATTTT CAWNLAGGPDTQYF
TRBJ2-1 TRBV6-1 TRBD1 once TGTGCCAGCAGGATAACAGGGGACAATGAGCAGTTCTTC CASRITGDNEQFF
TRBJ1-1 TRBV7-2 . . TGTGCCAGCAGGAAGGGTGAGAACACTGAAGCTTTCTTT CASRKGENTEAFF
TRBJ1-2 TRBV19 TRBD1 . TGTGCCAGTGGGACGAGGGGGCGTTCCAATGGCTACACCTTC CASGTRGRSNGYTF
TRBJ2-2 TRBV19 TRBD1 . TGTGCCAGTTCAAGACAGGGCGACACCGGGGAGCTGTTTTTT CASSRQGDTGELFF
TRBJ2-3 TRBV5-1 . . TGCGCCAGCAGCTTGGTTGGCGGTAGCACAGATACGCAGTATTTT CASSLVGGSTDTQYF
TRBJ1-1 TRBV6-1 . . TGTGCCAGCATCCACGAGGGTGTTGTTGGCACTGAAGCTTTCTTT CASIHEGVVGTEAFF
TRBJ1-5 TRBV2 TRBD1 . TGTGCCAGTACAGGGGCCGGTCAGCCCCAGCATTTT CASTGAGQPQHF
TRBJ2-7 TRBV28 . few TGTGCCAGCAGTTTATTGGGGGACTCCTACGAGCAGTACTTC CASSLLGDSYEQYF
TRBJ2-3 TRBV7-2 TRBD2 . TGTGCCAGCAGCTTATGGGCTCTAGCGGGAGGTGGGGGCACAGATACGCAGTATTTT CASSLWALAGGGGTDTQYF
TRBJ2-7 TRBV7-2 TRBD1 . TGTGCCAGCAGCCCATCCGGGACAGGGGTTGAGTACGAGCAGTACTTC CASSPSGTGVEYEQYF
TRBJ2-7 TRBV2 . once TGTGCCAGCAGCCCGGCGATGACTGGGGTTGGCAACTTC CASSPAMTGVGNF
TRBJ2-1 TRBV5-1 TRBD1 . TGCGCCAGCAGTCTGGACAGGGGGGATGAGCAGTTCTTC CASSLDRGDEQFF
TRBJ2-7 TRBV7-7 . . TGTGCCAGCAGCTTAGCAGGGCCTACTAGCGAGCAGTACTTC CASSLAGPTSEQYF
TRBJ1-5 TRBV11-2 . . TGTGCCAGCAGTAGACCCCAAATAAGACAGCCCCAGCATTTT CASSRPQIRQPQHF
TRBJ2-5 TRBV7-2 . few TGTGCCAGCAGCTTTACAGAAGAGACCCAGTACTTC CASSFTEETQYF
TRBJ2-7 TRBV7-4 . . TGTGCCAGCAGCTTGAGGTCAGGACCCTACGAGCAGTACTTC CASSLRSGPYEQYF
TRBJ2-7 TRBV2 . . TGTGCCAGCAGTGAAATGACCGGAGAGCAGTACTTC CASSEMTGEQYF
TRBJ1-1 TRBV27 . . TGTGCCAGCAGCGCCGTCGGCAGGAACACTGAAGCTTTCTTT CASSAVGRNTEAFF
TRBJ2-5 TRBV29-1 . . TGCAGCGTTGTTTTTGGGGCGGGGGAGACCCAGTACTTC CSVVFGAGETQYF
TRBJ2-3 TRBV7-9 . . TGTGCCAGCAGCTTAGGACAGCTGAGCACAGATACGCAGTATTTT CASSLGQLSTDTQYF
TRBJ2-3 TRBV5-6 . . TGTGCCAGCAGCTATCAGGGGAAAGGGGGTACGCAGTATTTT CASSYQGKGGTQYF
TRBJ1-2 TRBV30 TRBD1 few TGTGCCTGGAGTGTACGCGGGACAGGGCATGGCTACACCTTC CAWSVRGTGHGYTF
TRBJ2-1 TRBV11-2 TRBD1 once TGTGCCAGCAGCTTAGATCACGGCAGGGGGCGGAATGAGCAGTTCTTC CASSLDHGRGRNEQFF
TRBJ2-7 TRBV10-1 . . TGCGCCAGCAGTAGAGGCCACGGGGGCTACGAGCAGTACTTC CASSRGHGGYEQYF
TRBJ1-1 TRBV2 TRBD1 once TGTGCCAGCAGTTCCGGGACAGGGGCTATGAACACTGAAGCTTTCTTT CASSSGTGAMNTEAFF
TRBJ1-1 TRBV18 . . TGTGCCAGCTCACCTACTACAGGGAACACTGAAGCTTTCTTT CASSPTTGNTEAFF
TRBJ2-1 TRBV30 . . TGTGCCTGGAGGCAACCGGGCCTTTACAATGAGCAGTTCTTC CAWRQPGLYNEQFF
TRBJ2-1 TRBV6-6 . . TGTGCCAGCAGTCACAGGAGTGCTGAGCAGTTCTTC CASSHRSAEQFF
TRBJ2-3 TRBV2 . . TGTGCCAGCAAGGAGGGAAGCACAGATACGCAGTATTTT CASKEGSTDTQYF
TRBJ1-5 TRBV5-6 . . TGTGCCAGCAGCTTGGGACCCTCAGGGCAGCCCCAGCATTTT CASSLGPSGQPQHF
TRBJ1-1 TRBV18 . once TGTGCCAGCTCACCGCTCCCCCGCTCGGGTCTGAACACTGAAGCTTTCTTT CASSPLPRSGLNTEAFF
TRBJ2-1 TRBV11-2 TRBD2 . TGTGCCAGCAGCGTGGGACTAGCGGGAGGCCCCAATGAGCAGTTCTTC CASSVGLAGGPNEQFF
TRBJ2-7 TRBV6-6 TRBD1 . TGTGCCAGCAGTCACGGGACAGTCTACGAGCAGTACTTC CASSHGTVYEQYF
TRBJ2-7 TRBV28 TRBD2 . TGTGCCAGCAGCCCAGGGAGGGACTTCGAGCAGTACTTC CASSPGRDFEQYF
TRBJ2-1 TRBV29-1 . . TGCAGCGTTGAAGGTCCGACAGGAAGTATTGGGCAGTTCTTC CSVEGPTGSIGQFF
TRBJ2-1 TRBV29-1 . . TGCAGCGTTGACAGAGGAGTGGGTTATGAGCAGTTCTTC CSVDRGVGYEQFF
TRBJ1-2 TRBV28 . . TGTGCCAGCACTAATAATTATGGCTACACCTTC CASTNNYGYTF
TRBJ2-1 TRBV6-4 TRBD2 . TGTGCCAGCAGTGACTCACTAGCGCCAGTAAGCGATGAGCAGTTCTTC CASSDSLAPVSDEQFF
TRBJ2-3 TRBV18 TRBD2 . TGTGCCAGCTCACCAAAGGCGGTAGCGGGCCCTAGCACAGATACGCAGTATTTT CASSPKAVAGPSTDTQYF